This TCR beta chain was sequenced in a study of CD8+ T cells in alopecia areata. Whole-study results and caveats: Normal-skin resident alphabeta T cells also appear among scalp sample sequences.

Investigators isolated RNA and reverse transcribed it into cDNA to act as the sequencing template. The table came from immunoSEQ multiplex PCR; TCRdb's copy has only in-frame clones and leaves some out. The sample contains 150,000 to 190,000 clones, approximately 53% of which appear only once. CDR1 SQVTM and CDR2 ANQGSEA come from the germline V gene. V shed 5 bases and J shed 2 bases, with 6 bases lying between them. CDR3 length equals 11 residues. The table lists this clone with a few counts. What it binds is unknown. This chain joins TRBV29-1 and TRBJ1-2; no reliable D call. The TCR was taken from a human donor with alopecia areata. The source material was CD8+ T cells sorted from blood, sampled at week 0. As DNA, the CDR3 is TGCAGCGTTCCTGCCAACTATGGCTACACCTTC. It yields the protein CSVPANYGYTF.